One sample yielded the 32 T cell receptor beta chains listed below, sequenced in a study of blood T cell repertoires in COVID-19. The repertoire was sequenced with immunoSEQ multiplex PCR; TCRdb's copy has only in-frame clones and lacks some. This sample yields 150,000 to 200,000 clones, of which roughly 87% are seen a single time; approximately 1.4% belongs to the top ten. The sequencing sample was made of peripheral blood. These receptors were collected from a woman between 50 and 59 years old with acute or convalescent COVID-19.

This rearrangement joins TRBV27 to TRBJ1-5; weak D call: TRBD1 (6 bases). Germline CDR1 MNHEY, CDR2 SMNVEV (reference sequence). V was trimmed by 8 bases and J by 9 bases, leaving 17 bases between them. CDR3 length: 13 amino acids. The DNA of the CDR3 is TGTGCCAGCGCAACAGGGTTGTCCATGCCCCAGCATTTT. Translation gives CASATGLSMPQHF.

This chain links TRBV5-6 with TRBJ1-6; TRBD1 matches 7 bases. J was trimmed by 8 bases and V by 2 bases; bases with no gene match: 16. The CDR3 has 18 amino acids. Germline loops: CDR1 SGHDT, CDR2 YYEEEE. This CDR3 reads CASSLLGQVGGADSPLHF. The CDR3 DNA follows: TGTGCCAGCAGCTTACTAGGACAGGTCGGCGGTGCGGATTCACCCCTCCACTTT.

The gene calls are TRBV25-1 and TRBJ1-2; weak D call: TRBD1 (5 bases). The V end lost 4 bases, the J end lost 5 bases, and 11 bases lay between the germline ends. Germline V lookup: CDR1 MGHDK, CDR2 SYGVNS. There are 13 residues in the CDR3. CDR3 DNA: TGTGCCAGCAGTGGCGACAGTCATTATGGCTACACCTTC. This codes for CASSGDSHYGYTF.

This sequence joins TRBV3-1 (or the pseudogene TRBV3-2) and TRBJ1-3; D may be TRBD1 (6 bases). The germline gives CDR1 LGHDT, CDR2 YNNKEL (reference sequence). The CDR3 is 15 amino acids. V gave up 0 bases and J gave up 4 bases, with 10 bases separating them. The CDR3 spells CASSQDGQGGNTIYF. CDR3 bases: TGTGCCAGCAGCCAAGACGGGCAGGGGGGAAACACCATATATTTT.

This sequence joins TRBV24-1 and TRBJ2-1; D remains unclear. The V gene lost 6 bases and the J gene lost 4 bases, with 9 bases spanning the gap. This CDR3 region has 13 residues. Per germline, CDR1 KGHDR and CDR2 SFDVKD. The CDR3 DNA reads TGTGCCACCAGTCGAGATGCGTACAATGAGCAGTTCTTC. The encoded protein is CATSRDAYNEQFF.

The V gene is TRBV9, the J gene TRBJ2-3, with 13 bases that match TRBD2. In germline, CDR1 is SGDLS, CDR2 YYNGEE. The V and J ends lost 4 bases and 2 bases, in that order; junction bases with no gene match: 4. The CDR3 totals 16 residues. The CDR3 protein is CASSTGLAGSTDTQYF. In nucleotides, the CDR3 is TGTGCCAGCAGCACGGGACTAGCGGGATCCACAGATACGCAGTATTTT.

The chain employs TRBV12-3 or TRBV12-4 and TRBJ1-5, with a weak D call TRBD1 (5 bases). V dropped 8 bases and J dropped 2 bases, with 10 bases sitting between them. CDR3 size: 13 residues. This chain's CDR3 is CASVGGGNQPQHF. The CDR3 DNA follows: TGTGCCAGCGTCGGGGGAGGCAATCAGCCCCAGCATTTT.

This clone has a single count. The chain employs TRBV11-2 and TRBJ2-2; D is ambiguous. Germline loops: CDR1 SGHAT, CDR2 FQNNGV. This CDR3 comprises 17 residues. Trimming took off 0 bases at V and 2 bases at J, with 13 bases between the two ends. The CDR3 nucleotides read TGTGCCAGCAGCTTAGATAGCTCGGCCCTCAACACCGGGGAGCTGTTTTTT. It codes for CASSLDSSALNTGELFF.

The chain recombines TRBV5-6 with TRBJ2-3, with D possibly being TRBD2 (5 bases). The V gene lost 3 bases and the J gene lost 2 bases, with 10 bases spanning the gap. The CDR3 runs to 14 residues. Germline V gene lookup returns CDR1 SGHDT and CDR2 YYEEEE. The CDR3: CASSSTGFTDTQYF. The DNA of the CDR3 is TGTGCCAGCAGCTCGACGGGATTCACAGATACGCAGTATTTT.

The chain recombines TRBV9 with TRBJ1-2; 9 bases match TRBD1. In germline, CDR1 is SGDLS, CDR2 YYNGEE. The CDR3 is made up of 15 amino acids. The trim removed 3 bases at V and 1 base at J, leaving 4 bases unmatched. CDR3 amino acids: CASSEGTGHNYGYTF. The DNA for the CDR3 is TGTGCCAGCAGCGAGGGGACAGGGCATAACTATGGCTACACCTTC.

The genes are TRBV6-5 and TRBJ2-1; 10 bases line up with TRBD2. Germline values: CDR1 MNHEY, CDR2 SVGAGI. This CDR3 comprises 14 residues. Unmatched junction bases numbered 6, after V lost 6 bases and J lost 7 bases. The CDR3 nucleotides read TGTGCCAGCAGAACGAGCGGGGGGGGAAATGAGCAGTTCTTC. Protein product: CASRTSGGGNEQFF.

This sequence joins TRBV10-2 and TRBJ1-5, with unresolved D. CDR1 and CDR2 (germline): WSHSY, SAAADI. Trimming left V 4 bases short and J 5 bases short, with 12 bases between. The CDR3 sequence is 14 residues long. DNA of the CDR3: TGCGCCAGCAGTGCTTACGCAGATTATCAGCCCCAGCATTTT. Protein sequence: CASSAYADYQPQHF.

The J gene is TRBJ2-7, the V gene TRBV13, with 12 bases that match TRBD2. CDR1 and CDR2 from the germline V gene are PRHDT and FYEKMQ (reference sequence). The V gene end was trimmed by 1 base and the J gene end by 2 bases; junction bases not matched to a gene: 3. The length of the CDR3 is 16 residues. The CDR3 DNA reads TGTGCCAGCAGCTTAGATCCTAGCGGGGGGGCCTACGAGCAGTACTTC. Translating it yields CASSLDPSGGAYEQYF.

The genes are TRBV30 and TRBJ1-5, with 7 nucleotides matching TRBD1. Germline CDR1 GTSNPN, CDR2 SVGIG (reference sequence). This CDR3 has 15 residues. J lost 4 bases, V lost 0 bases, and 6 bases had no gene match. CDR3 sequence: CAWSVRETGNQPQHF. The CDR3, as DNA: TGTGCCTGGAGTGTACGTGAGACAGGGAATCAGCCCCAGCATTTT.

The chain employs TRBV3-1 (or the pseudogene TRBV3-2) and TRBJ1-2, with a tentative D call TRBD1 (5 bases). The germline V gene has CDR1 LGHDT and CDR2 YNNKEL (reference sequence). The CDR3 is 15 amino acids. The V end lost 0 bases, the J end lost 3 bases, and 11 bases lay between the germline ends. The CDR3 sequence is CASSQEGRTDYGYTF. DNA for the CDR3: TGTGCCAGCAGCCAAGAGGGGCGTACGGACTATGGCTACACCTTC.

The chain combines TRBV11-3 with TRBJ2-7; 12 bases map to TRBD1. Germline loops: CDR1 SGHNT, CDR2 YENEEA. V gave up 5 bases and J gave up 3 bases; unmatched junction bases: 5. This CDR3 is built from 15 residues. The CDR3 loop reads CASSPGQGAIYEQYF. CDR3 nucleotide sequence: TGTGCCAGCAGCCCGGGACAGGGGGCAATCTACGAGCAGTACTTC.

CDR3 bases: TGCGCCAGCAGCTTTACCCTGGGCCTAGCGGGGACAAACGCCTACGAGCAGTACTTC. This codes for CASSFTLGLAGTNAYEQYF. The chain uses TRBV5-1 and TRBJ2-7, with 9 bases lining up with TRBD2. The CDR3 has 19 residues. After removal of 2 bases from V and 2 bases from J, the junction contained 17 bases not matched to a gene. Germline V gene lookup returns CDR1 SGHRS and CDR2 YFSETQ.

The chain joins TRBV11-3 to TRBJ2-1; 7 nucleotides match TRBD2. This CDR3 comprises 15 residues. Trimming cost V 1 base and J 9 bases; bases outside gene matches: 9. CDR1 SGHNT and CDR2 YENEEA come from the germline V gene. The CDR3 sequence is CASSLGGSISFEQFF. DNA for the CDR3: TGTGCCAGCAGCTTAGGCGGGAGTATCTCTTTTGAGCAGTTCTTC.

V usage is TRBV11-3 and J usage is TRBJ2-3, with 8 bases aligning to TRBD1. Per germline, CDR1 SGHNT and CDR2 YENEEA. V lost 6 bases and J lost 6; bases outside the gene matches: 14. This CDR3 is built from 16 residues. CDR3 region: CASSPAYQGAGDTQYF. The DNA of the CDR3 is TGTGCCAGCAGTCCTGCTTATCAGGGGGCCGGGGATACGCAGTATTTT.

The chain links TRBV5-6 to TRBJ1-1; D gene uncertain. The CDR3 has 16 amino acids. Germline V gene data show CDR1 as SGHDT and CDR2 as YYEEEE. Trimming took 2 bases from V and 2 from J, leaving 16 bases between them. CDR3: CASSLQTVPLNTEAFF. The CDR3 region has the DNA TGTGCCAGCAGCTTACAGACCGTGCCCTTAAACACTGAAGCTTTCTTT.

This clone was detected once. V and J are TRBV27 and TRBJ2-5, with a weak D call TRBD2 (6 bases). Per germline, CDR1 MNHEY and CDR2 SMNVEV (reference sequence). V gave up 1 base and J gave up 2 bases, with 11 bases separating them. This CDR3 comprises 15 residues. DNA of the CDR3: TGTGCCAGCAGTTTATGGGGGGAATTACAAGAGACCCAGTACTTC. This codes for CASSLWGELQETQYF.

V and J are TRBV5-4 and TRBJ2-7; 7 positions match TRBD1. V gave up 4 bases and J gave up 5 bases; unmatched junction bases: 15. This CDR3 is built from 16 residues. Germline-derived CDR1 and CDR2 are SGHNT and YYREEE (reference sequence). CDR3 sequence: CASSPSYRDSLNEQYF. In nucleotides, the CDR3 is TGTGCCAGCAGCCCGTCTTATCGGGACAGCTTGAACGAGCAGTACTTC.

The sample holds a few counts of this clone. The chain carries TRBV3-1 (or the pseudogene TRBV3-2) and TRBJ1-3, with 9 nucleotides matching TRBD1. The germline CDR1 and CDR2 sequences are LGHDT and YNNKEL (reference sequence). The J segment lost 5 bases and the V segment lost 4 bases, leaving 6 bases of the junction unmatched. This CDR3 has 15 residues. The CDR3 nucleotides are TGTGCCAGCAGCCGGAGGACAGGGGCTCGAAACACCATATATTTT. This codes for CASSRRTGARNTIYF.

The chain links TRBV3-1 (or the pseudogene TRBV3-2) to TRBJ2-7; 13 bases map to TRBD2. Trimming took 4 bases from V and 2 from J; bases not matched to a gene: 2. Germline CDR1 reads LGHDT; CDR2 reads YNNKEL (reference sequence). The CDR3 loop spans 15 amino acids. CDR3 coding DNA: TGTGCCAGCAGCCCTACTAGCGGGGGGGCCTACGAGCAGTACTTC. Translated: CASSPTSGGAYEQYF.

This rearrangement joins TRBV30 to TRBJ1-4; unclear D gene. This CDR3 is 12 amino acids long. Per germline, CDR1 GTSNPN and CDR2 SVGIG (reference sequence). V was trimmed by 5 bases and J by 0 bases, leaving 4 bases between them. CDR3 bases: TGTGCCTGGGCGTCAACTAATGAAAAACTGTTTTTT. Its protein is CAWASTNEKLFF.

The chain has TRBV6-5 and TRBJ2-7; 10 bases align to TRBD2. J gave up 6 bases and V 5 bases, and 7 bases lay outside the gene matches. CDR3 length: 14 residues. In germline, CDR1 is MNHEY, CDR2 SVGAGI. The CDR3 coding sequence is TGTGCCAGCAGTAGCGGGAGGGCCTGGGCCGAGCAGTACTTC. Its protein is CASSSGRAWAEQYF.

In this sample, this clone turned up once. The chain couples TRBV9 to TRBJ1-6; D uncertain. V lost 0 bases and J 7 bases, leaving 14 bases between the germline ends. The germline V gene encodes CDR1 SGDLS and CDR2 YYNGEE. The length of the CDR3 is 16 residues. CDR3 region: CASSVGPGAGNSPLHF. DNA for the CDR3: TGTGCCAGCAGCGTAGGTCCAGGAGCGGGAAATTCACCCCTCCACTTT.

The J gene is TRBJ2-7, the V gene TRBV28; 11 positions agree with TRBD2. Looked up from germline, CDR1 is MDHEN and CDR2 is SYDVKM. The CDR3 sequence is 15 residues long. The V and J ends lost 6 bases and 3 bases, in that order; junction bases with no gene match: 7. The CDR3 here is CASSRAGTSGYEQYF. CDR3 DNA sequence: TGTGCCAGCAGCCGCGCCGGGACTAGCGGCTACGAGCAGTACTTC.

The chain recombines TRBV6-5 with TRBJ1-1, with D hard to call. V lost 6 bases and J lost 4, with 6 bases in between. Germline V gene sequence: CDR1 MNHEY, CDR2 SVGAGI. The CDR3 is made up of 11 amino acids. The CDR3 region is CASRYLTEAFF. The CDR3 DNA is TGTGCCAGCAGGTACCTCACTGAAGCTTTCTTT.

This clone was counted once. The CDR3 is CASSLGGTGVSYPSYEQYF. CDR3 nucleotides: TGTGCCAGCAGCCTAGGCGGGACAGGGGTTTCCTACCCCTCCTACGAGCAGTACTTC. The genes are TRBV9 and TRBJ2-7; 10 bases agree with TRBD1. Germline lookup yields CDR1 SGDLS and CDR2 YYNGEE. V shed 4 bases, J shed 0 bases, and the junction held 16 bases outside the gene matches. The CDR3 runs 19 residues. The whole variable domain, filled in from reference TRBV9 and TRBJ2-7, reads DSGVTQTPKHLITATGQRVTLRCSPRSGDLSVYWYQQSLDQGLQFLIQYYNGEERAKGNILERFSAQQFPDLHSELNLSSLELGDSALYFCASSLGGTGVSYPSYEQYFGPGTRLTVT.

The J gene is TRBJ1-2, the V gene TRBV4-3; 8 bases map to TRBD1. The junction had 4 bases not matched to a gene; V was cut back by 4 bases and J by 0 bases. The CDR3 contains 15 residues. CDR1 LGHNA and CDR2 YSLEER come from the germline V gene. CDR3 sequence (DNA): TGCGCCAGCAGCCTTGACAGGGGCGCTAACTATGGCTACACCTTC. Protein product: CASSLDRGANYGYTF.

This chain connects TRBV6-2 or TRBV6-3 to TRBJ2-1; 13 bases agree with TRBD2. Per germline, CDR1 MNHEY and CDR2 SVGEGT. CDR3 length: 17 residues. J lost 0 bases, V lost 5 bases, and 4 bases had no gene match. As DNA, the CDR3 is TGTGCCAGCAGTACGACTAGCGGGAGGAGCTCCTACAATGAGCAGTTCTTC. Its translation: CASSTTSGRSSYNEQFF.